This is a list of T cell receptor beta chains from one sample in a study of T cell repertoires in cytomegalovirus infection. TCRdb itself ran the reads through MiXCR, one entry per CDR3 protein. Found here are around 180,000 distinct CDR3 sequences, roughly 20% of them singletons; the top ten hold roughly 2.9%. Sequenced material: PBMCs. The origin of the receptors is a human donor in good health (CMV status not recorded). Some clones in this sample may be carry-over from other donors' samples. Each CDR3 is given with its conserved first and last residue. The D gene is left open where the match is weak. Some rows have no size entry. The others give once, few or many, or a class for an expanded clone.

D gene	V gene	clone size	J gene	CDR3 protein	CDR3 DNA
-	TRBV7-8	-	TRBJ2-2	CASRLYRVGGVRNTGELFF	TGTGCCAGCAGATTATACCGGGTGGGAGGAGTCCGGAACACCGGGGAGCTGTTTTTT
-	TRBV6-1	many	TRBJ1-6	CASSAKTRGFANNSPLHF	TGTGCCAGCAGTGCCAAAACCCGGGGATTCGCCAATAATTCACCCCTCCACTTT
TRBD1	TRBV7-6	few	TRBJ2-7	CASSLLSQGDEQYF	TGTGCCAGCAGCTTATTGAGCCAGGGGGACGAGCAGTACTTC
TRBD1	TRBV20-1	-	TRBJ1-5	CSARETGGYDQPQHF	TGCAGTGCTAGAGAGACAGGGGGGTACGATCAGCCCCAGCATTTT
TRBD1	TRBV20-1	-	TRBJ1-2	CSARPRGELYGYTF	TGCAGTGCTAGACCCAGGGGGGAGCTCTATGGCTACACCTTC
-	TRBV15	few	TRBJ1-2	CATSREPRNYGYTF	TGTGCCACCAGCAGAGAGCCAAGGAACTATGGCTACACCTTC
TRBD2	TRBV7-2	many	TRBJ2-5	CASSDRGRAEETQYF	TGTGCCAGCAGTGACCGGGGGAGGGCCGAGGAGACCCAGTACTTC
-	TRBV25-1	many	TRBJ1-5	CASRSQGSDNQPQHF	TGTGCCAGCAGGTCACAGGGATCGGACAATCAGCCCCAGCATTTT
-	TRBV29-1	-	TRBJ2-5	CSVDWGEETQYF	TGCAGCGTTGACTGGGGTGAAGAGACCCAGTACTTC
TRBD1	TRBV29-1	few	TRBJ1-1	CSVHRGGRNTEAFF	TGCAGCGTACACAGGGGGGGGAGGAACACTGAAGCTTTCTTT
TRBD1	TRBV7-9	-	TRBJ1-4	CASHGQANEKLFF	TGTGCCAGTCACGGACAGGCCAATGAAAAACTGTTTTTT
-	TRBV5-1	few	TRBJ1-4	CASSLPGTTNEKLFF	TGCGCCAGCAGCTTGCCGGGGACAACTAATGAAAAACTGTTTTTT
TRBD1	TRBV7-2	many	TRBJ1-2	CASTLGQTNYGYTF	TGTGCCAGCACCTTGGGACAGACTAACTATGGCTACACCTTC
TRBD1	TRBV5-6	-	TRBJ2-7	CASSFDRGHSYEQYF	TGTGCCAGCAGCTTTGACAGGGGGCATTCCTACGAGCAGTACTTC
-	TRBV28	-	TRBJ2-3	CASRATDTQYF	TGTGCCAGCAGGGCAACAGATACGCAGTATTTT
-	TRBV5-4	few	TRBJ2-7	CASSYPGESYEQYF	TGTGCCAGCAGCTACCCAGGGGAGAGCTACGAGCAGTACTTC
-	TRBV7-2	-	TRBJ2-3	CASGLVNTDTQYF	TGTGCCAGCGGCTTAGTGAACACAGATACGCAGTATTTT
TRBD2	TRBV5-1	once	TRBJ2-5	CASSTGLAGDQETQYF	TGCGCCAGCAGCACCGGACTAGCGGGGGACCAAGAGACCCAGTACTTC
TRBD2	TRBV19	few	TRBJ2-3	CASSRGLAGFSTDTQYF	TGTGCCAGTAGTAGGGGACTAGCGGGCTTCAGCACAGATACGCAGTATTTT
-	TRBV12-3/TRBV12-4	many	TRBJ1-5	CASSLSDRPSQPQHF	TGTGCCAGCAGTCTATCGGACCGGCCCAGTCAGCCCCAGCATTTT
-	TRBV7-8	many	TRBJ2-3	CASSRPLGQGTDTQYF	TGTGCCAGCAGCCGCCCGTTGGGTCAAGGCACAGATACGCAGTATTTT